The rows below give T cell receptor beta chains drawn from one sample of a study of OX40 agonist ivuxolimab in advanced cancers. Some clones are missing from TCRdb's copy, which holds only in-frame ones; the method was immunoSEQ multiplex PCR. The data hold about 54,000 clones, with approximately 85% observed a single time. Sequenced material: CD4+ or CD8+ T cells sorted from blood, taken in a trial of the OX40 agonist ivuxolimab. All receptors derive from an adult with an advanced solid tumor such as melanoma, head and neck, liver or kidney cancer. The CDR3 runs from the conserved cysteine through the conserved F or W. The D gene is left open where the match is weak. Where a row states a size, it is once, few, many or the class of an expanded clone; other rows omit it.

size	D	V	J	DNA	CDR3
NA	TRBD2	TRBV29-1	TRBJ2-7	TGCAGCGCCATACAACGGGGACTAGCGGGAGGCCTATCCTACGAGCAGTACTTC	CSAIQRGLAGGLSYEQYF
NA	NA	TRBV25-1	TRBJ1-2	TGTGCCAGCAGTTCTACAGGAGCACAGGGCTACACCTTC	CASSSTGAQGYTF
NA	NA	TRBV9	TRBJ2-7	TGTGCCAGCAGCGGAGGGGCCAAGGGGGACTACGAGCAGTACTTC	CASSGGAKGDYEQYF
once	NA	TRBV19	TRBJ1-5	TGTGCCAGTACCCGAGGGGACACCGAGGGGGAGCAGCCCCAGCATTTT	CASTRGDTEGEQPQHF
NA	NA	TRBV29-1	TRBJ2-5	TGCAGCGTTGGGCGGACAGAAGAGACCCAGTACTTC	CSVGRTEETQYF
NA	NA	TRBV9	TRBJ1-2	TGTGCCAGCAGCGCGCTTTCGACAGGCGGCGGCTACACCTTC	CASSALSTGGGYTF
medium-sized	TRBD1	TRBV5-1	TRBJ1-1	TGCGCCAGCAGCCCAGGGGGCCGTGAGAACACTGAAGCTTTCTTT	CASSPGGRENTEAFF
NA	NA	TRBV28	TRBJ2-3	TGTGCCAGCAGTTCTACCGAAGCGTGGGAGGCAGATACGCAGTATTTT	CASSSTEAWEADTQYF
NA	TRBD1	TRBV5-1	TRBJ2-1	TGCGCCAGCAGCTTCAGGGGGAACGACAATGAGCAGTTCTTC	CASSFRGNDNEQFF
NA	NA	TRBV11-2	TRBJ1-1	TGTGCCAGCAGAACTACATTTGGGGACACTGAAGCTTTCTTT	CASRTTFGDTEAFF
NA	NA	TRBV9	TRBJ1-6	TGTGCCAGCAGCGTAGCTTCGTGGAGCCGGCCTAATTCACCCCTCCACTTT	CASSVASWSRPNSPLHF
NA	TRBD2	TRBV12-5	TRBJ2-1	TGTGCTAGTGGTTCTACTAGCGGGGGCAGGGGGAATGAGCAGTTCTTC	CASGSTSGGRGNEQFF
NA	NA	TRBV7-2	TRBJ2-3	TGTGCCAGCAGCCTTTCTAGCACAGATACGCAGTATTTT	CASSLSSTDTQYF
NA	TRBD2	TRBV28	TRBJ2-7	TGTGCCAGCAGCCCCCCCCCAGCGGGAGTCGAGCAGTACTTC	CASSPPPAGVEQYF
few	NA	TRBV28	TRBJ1-4	TGTGCCAGCAGTGTGCGCCTCTTCGACTCCGTAGCAACTAATGAAAAACTGTTTTTT	CASSVRLFDSVATNEKLFF
NA	TRBD2	TRBV11-3	TRBJ2-2	TGTGCCAGCAGCTTAGAGAAGATGGGACTAGCGAACACCGGGGAGCTGTTTTTT	CASSLEKMGLANTGELFF
NA	TRBD2	TRBV2	TRBJ2-1	TGTGCCAGCAGTTCTCGGACTAGCGGGAGGGCGGGTGAGCAGTTCTTC	CASSSRTSGRAGEQFF
once	TRBD2	TRBV2	TRBJ2-1	TGTGCCAGCAGGCCGGGACTAGCGGGATCTGATGAGCAGTTCTTC	CASRPGLAGSDEQFF
NA	NA	TRBV7-2	TRBJ2-2	TGTGCCAGCAGCTTAGATCAGACCGGGGAGCTGTTTTTT	CASSLDQTGELFF
once	NA	TRBV6-9	TRBJ1-1	TGTGCCAGCAGTTACTCCGGCGAGAGTGGAGACGCTTTCTTT	CASSYSGESGDAFF
NA	TRBD2	TRBV5-1	TRBJ2-7	TGCGCCAGCAGCTTGGCCTGGGGGGGAGAACAATCCTACGAGCAGTACTTC	CASSLAWGGEQSYEQYF
NA	NA	TRBV10-3	TRBJ1-2	TGTGCCATCAGTGAGTCAATCGGCGGGGGGCTTGACTATGGCTACACCTTC	CAISESIGGGLDYGYTF
NA	NA	TRBV6-1	TRBJ2-5	TGTGCCAGCAGGGGACAAGTTCAAGAGACCCAGTACTTC	CASRGQVQETQYF
NA	NA	TRBV27	TRBJ1-5	TGTGCCAGCAGTTTATCTCGGGGAACCCTCGGGCAGCCCCAGCATTTT	CASSLSRGTLGQPQHF
NA	NA	TRBV7-8	TRBJ1-2	TGTGCCAGCAGCTTAGTCCAGGGTGATCGCTACACCTTC	CASSLVQGDRYTF
NA	NA	TRBV30	TRBJ1-1	TGTGCCTGGAGTAAAACGCGTCGTGCGGGGGAAGCTTTCTTT	CAWSKTRRAGEAFF
NA	TRBD1	TRBV29-1	TRBJ2-7	TGCAGCGTTGTTGAGACAGGGGCCGGGGGGCAGTACTTC	CSVVETGAGGQYF
once	TRBD1	TRBV11-2	TRBJ2-7	TGTGCCAGCAGCTCATTCTCTGGGACAGGGGCTTCCTACGAGCAGTACTTC	CASSSFSGTGASYEQYF
NA	NA	TRBV19	TRBJ2-2	TGTGCCAGTAGTGGGGTCGGCTTTGGAGGGGGCGAAGCGGGCACCGGGGAGCTGTTTTTT	CASSGVGFGGGEAGTGELFF
NA	NA	TRBV6-6	TRBJ1-4	TGTGCCAGCAGTTACTCCGAAGCGCTGACTAATGAAAAACTGTTTTTT	CASSYSEALTNEKLFF
NA	TRBD1	TRBV5-1	TRBJ2-7	TGCGCCAGCAGCTTGGTAGAGTCGTCTGATTATCGGACAGGGGCCTACGAGCAGTACTTC	CASSLVESSDYRTGAYEQYF
NA	TRBD1	TRBV18	TRBJ1-3	TGTGCCAGCTCACCAGGGACAGTCTCTGGAAACACCATATATTTT	CASSPGTVSGNTIYF
few	NA	TRBV19	TRBJ2-1	TGTGCCAGTAGTATACCCGGGCCTCACTCCTACAATGAGCAGTTCTTC	CASSIPGPHSYNEQFF
NA	NA	TRBV6-6	TRBJ2-2	TGTGCCAGCAGTTCTCAAGGGGGTTCCACCGGGGAGCTGTTTTTT	CASSSQGGSTGELFF
NA	NA	TRBV5-1	TRBJ2-7	TGCGCCAGCAGCGCGGGGACAGACCAGTCTTCCTACGAGCAGTACTTC	CASSAGTDQSSYEQYF
few	NA	TRBV6-6	TRBJ1-3	TGTGCCAGCAGCCAACCCGGACAGCGCTCTGGAAACACCATATATTTT	CASSQPGQRSGNTIYF
once	NA	TRBV5-5	TRBJ2-6	TGTGCCAGCAGCTTCCAGGGTCCTGGGGCCAACGTCCTGACTTTC	CASSFQGPGANVLTF
NA	NA	TRBV18	TRBJ1-4	TGTGCCAGCTCACCTGGGGGTCCAACTAATGAAAAACTGTTTTTT	CASSPGGPTNEKLFF
NA	TRBD1	TRBV2	TRBJ1-2	TGTGCCAGCAGGTCGGGGACAGGGAGGCAAGGCTACACCTTC	CASRSGTGRQGYTF
NA	NA	TRBV5-6	TRBJ2-6	TGTGCCAGCAGCCTAGACGGTCCTGGAGCCAACGTCCTGACTTTC	CASSLDGPGANVLTF
NA	NA	TRBV27	TRBJ2-2	TGTGCCAGCAGTTCGGGGACGGCCGGACGGGGTAGCACCGGGGAGCTGTTTTTT	CASSSGTAGRGSTGELFF
NA	NA	TRBV21-1	TRBJ2-2	TGTGCCAGCAGTACATCCGAGGGGGAGCTGTTTTTT	CASSTSEGELFF
NA	NA	TRBV5-5	TRBJ2-3	TGTGCCAGCAGTTTAGACAGTATTACCGGTACGCAGTATTTT	CASSLDSITGTQYF
NA	NA	TRBV7-9	TRBJ2-5	TGTGCCAGCAGCTTATATCCCGGAGAGACCCAGTACTTC	CASSLYPGETQYF
NA	NA	TRBV29-1	TRBJ2-3	TGCAGCGTTGATGTGGAGGGGGAAGATACGCAGTATTTT	CSVDVEGEDTQYF
NA	TRBD1	TRBV19	TRBJ2-7	TGTGCCAGTAGTATGATCGGACAGGGCTCCCCCCTCGAGCAGTACTTC	CASSMIGQGSPLEQYF
NA	NA	TRBV11-2	TRBJ1-3	TGTGCCAGCAGCTTCGGTATGCCCATATATTTT	CASSFGMPIYF
NA	NA	TRBV7-9	TRBJ2-2	TGTGCCAGCAGCTTAGACGCGGCCACCGGGGAGCTGTTTTTT	CASSLDAATGELFF
NA	NA	TRBV5-6	TRBJ2-2	TGTGCCAGCAGCTTGGCCCTCACCGGGGAGCTGTTTTTT	CASSLALTGELFF
NA	NA	TRBV5-1	TRBJ2-7	TGCGCCAGCAGCTTGGAGGAGGGGGCGGGAGAGCAGTACTTC	CASSLEEGAGEQYF
NA	NA	TRBV19	TRBJ1-2	TGTGCCAGTAGTATAGATCCCGTCAAGGGCGGCTACACCTTC	CASSIDPVKGGYTF